This entry describes one T cell receptor (beta chain). The antigen remains undetermined. This entry is derived from a study of glioma-infiltrating T cells after dendritic cell vaccination. None of the glioblastoma patients had an isocitrate dehydrogenase mutation. This CDR3 region has 17 residues. The germline gives CDR1 SGHKS, CDR2 YYEKEE (reference sequence). V was shortened by 3 bases and J by 5 bases, with 24 bases between the two germline ends. TCRB CDR3 was amplified from 2 ug genomic DNA or less. The data were produced by immunoSEQ multiplex PCR, yet TCRdb's version contains in-frame clones alone and is incomplete. The table records about 64,000 clones, 82% of them present only once. Study-wide points: Few patients contributed both blood and tumor specimens.

The sample was blood, taken before dendritic cell vaccination. V usage is TRBV5-5 and J usage is TRBJ2-7; D might be TRBD1 (6 bases). The receptor was isolated from a human donor with glioblastoma. The CDR3 sequence: CASSYSYRQVPGDEQYF. The CDR3 DNA reads TGTGCCAGCAGCTATAGCTACCGACAGGTGCCGGGCGACGAGCAGTACTTC.